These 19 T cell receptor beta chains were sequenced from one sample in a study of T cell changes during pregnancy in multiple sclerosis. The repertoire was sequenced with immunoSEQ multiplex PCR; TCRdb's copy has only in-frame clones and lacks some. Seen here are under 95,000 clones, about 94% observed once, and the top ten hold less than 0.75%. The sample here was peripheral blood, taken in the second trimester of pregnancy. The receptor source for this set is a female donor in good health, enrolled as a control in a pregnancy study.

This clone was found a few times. CDR3 amino acids: CASSSGTEAFF. CDR3 coding DNA: TGTGCCAGCAGTTCGGGGACTGAAGCTTTCTTT. The genes are TRBV27 and TRBJ1-1; D remains ambiguous. Looked up from germline, CDR1 is MNHEY and CDR2 is SMNVEV (reference sequence). With 4 bases removed from V and 5 bases from J, the gap between germline ends came to 5 bases. The CDR3 has 11 residues.

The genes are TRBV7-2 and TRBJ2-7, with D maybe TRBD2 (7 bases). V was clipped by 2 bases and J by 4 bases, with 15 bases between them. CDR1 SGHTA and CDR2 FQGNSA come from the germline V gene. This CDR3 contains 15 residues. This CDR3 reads CASSLTGGELYEQYF. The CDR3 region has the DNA TGTGCCAGCAGCTTAACGGGGGGCGAGTTGTACGAGCAGTACTTC.

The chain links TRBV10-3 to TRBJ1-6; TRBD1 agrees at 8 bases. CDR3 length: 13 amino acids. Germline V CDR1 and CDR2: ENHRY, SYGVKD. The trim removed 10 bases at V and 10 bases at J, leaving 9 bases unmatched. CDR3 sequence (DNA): TGTGCCACAACCGGGACAGGTTTATCACCCCTCCACTTT. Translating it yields CATTGTGLSPLHF.

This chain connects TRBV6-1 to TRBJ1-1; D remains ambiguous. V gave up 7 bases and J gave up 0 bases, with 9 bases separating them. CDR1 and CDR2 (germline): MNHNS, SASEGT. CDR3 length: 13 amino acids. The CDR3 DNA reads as TGTGCCAGCAACTTGGACTTGAACACTGAAGCTTTCTTT. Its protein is CASNLDLNTEAFF.

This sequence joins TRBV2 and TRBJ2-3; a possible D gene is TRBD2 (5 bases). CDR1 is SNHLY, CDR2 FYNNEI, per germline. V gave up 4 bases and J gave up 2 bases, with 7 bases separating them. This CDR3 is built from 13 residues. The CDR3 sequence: CASSGTYTDTQYF. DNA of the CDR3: TGTGCCAGCAGTGGGACTTACACAGATACGCAGTATTTT. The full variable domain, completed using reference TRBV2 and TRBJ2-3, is EPEVTQTPSHQVTQMGQEVILRCVPISNHLYFYWYRQILGQKVEFLVSFYNNEISEKSEIFDDQFSVERPDGSNFTLKIRSTKLEDSAMYFCASSGTYTDTQYFGPGTRLTVL.

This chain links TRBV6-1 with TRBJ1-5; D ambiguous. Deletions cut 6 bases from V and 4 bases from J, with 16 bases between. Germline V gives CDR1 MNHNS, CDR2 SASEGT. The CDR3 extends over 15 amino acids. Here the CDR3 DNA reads TGTGCCAGCAGCGACCGAACCCCGGGTAATCAGCCCCAGCATTTT. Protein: CASSDRTPGNQPQHF.

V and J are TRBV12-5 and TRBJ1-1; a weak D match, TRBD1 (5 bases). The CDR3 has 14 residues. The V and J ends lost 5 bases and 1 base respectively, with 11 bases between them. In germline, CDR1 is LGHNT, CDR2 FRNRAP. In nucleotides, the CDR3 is TGTGCTAGTGGTCTAGGGGCTGAGAACACTGAAGCTTTCTTT. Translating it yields CASGLGAENTEAFF.

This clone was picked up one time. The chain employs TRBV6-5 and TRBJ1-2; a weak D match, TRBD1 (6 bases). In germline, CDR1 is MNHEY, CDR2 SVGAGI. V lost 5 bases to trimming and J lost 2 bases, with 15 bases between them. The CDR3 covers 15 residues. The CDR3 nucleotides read TGTGCCAGCAGTAACCCCGGACAGACAAACTATGGCTACACCTTC. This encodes CASSNPGQTNYGYTF.

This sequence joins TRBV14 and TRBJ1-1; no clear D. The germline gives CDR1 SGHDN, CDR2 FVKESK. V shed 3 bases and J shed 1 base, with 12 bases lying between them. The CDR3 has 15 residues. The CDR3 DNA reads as TGTGCCAGCAGCCACAGAAGAGGTTCGAACACTGAAGCTTTCTTT. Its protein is CASSHRRGSNTEAFF.

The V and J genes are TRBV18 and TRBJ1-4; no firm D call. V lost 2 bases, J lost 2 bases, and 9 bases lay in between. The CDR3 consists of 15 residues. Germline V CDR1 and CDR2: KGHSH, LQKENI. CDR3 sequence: CASSPMAATNEKLFF. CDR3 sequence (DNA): TGTGCCAGCTCACCAATGGCGGCCACTAATGAAAAACTGTTTTTT.

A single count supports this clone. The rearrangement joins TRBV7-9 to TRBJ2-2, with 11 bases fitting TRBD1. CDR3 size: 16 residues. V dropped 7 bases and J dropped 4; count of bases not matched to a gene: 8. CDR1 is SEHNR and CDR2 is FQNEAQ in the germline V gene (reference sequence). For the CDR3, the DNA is TGTGCCAGCACCCCAGGACAGGGGGCGTTCACCGGGGAGCTGTTTTTT. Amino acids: CASTPGQGAFTGELFF.

CDR3 DNA sequence: TGTGCCAGCAGCTTAGAGAACAGGGAACACCTCGAGCAGTACTTC. This sequence encodes CASSLENREHLEQYF. V is TRBV27 and J is TRBJ2-7; D is possibly TRBD1 (6 bases). V was cut by 6 bases and J by 6 bases, with 21 bases left in between. This CDR3 contains 15 residues. CDR1 is MNHEY and CDR2 is SMNVEV in the germline V gene (reference sequence).

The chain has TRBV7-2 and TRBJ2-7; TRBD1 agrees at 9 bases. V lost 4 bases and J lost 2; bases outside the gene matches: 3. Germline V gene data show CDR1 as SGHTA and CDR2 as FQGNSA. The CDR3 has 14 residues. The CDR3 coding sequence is TGTGCCAGCAGCTCGCGGACAGGGGCCTACGAGCAGTACTTC. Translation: CASSSRTGAYEQYF.

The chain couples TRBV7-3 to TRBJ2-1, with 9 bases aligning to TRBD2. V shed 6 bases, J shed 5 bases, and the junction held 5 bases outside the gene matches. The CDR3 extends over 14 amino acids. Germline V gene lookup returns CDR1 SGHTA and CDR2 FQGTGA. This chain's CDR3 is CASRSSGGNNEQFF. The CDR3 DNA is TGTGCCAGCAGATCAAGCGGGGGGAACAATGAGCAGTTCTTC.

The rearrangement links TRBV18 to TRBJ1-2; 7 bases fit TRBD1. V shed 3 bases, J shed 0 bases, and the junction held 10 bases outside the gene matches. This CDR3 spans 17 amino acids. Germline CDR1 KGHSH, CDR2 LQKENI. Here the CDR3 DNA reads TGTGCCAGCTCACCGCGGACAGGAGACCCCCCTAACTATGGCTACACCTTC. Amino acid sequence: CASSPRTGDPPNYGYTF.

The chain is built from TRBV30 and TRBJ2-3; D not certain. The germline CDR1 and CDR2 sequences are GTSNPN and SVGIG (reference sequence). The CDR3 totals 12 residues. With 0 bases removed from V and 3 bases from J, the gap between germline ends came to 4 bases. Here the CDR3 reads CAWSVITDTQYF. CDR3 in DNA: TGTGCCTGGAGTGTTATAACAGATACGCAGTATTTT.

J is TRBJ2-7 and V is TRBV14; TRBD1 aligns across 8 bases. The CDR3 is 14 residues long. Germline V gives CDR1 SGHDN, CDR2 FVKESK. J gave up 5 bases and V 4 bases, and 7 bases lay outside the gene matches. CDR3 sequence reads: CASSLRQGPNEQYF. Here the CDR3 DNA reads TGTGCCAGCAGCCTTAGACAGGGGCCCAACGAGCAGTACTTC.

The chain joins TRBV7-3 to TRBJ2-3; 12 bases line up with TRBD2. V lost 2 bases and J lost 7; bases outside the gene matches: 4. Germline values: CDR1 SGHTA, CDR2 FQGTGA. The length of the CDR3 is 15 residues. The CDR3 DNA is TGTGCCAGCAGCTTACTAGCGGGGGGGGGAAATACGCAGTATTTT. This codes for CASSLLAGGGNTQYF.

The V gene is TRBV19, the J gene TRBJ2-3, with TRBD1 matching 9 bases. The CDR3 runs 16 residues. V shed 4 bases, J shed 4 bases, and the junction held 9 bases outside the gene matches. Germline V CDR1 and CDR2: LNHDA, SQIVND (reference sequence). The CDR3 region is CASSSHGTGPSDTQYF. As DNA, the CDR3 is TGTGCCAGTAGTAGTCACGGGACAGGGCCTTCAGATACGCAGTATTTT.